This T cell receptor (beta chain) originates from a study of cytomegalovirus exposure and HLA in healthy donors. The CDR3 is made up of 19 amino acids. Germline-derived CDR1 and CDR2 are SEHNR and FQNEAQ (reference sequence). V dropped 4 bases and J dropped 1; count of bases not matched to a gene: 18. The PCR was carried out with 60 Vbeta primers and 13 Jbeta primers. Sequencing was performed with immunoSEQ multiplex PCR; in TCRdb, only in-frame clones are kept and a portion is missing. The profile covers 100,000 to 150,000 clones, with 70% to 85% appearing a single time and roughly 12% taken by the ten largest.

This clonotype was sampled from a woman between 40 and 50 years old in good health and CMV-seropositive. The chain has TRBV7-9 and TRBJ2-5; TRBD1 aligns across 7 bases. Sequencing was carried out using PBMCs. The CDR3 protein is CASSSAHPGQAPLQETQYF. The CDR3 nucleotides read TGTGCCAGCAGCTCAGCTCACCCAGGACAGGCCCCTCTCCAAGAGACCCAGTACTTC.